A selection of T cell receptor beta chains follows, all from one sample in a study of blood T cell repertoires in COVID-19. The data were produced by immunoSEQ multiplex PCR, yet TCRdb's version contains in-frame clones alone and is incomplete. The sample lists a few hundred thousand clones; over 75% were seen once. The specimen was peripheral blood. These receptors came from a woman between 65 and 79 years old with COVID-19, enrolled during active disease. The CDR3 runs from the conserved cysteine through the conserved F or W. Each record gives: CDR3 DNA, CDR3 protein, V gene, clone size, J gene, D gene. D genes are given only for firm matches. The listing skips clone size in some rows; elsewhere it reads once, few, many or a size class.

CDR3 DNA: TGTGCCACCAGCAGAGGGACAGGACCGGCCGGGGGCACTGAAGCTTTCTTT
CDR3 protein: CATSRGTGPAGGTEAFF
V gene: TRBV15
clone size: NA
J gene: TRBJ1-1
D gene: TRBD1

CDR3 DNA: TGTGCCAGCAGCCTAACGACAGGTGGCTATGGCTACACCTTC
CDR3 protein: CASSLTTGGYGYTF
V gene: TRBV7-2
clone size: NA
J gene: TRBJ1-2
D gene: NA

CDR3 DNA: TGTGCCAGCAGCCAAGATAGTGGGGGCGAGGCGGGAGGTTCCGAGCAGTACTTC
CDR3 protein: CASSQDSGGEAGGSEQYF
V gene: TRBV3-1/TRBV3-2
clone size: once
J gene: TRBJ2-7
D gene: TRBD2

CDR3 DNA: TGTGCCAGCAGCCCCCAGCGGGAGTCGCAGTATTTT
CDR3 protein: CASSPQRESQYF
V gene: TRBV7-2
clone size: few
J gene: TRBJ2-3
D gene: TRBD2

CDR3 DNA: TGTGCCAGCAGTTCGGACAGGGGGGACGGCTACACCTTC
CDR3 protein: CASSSDRGDGYTF
V gene: TRBV27
clone size: NA
J gene: TRBJ1-2
D gene: TRBD1

CDR3 DNA: TGTGCCAGCAGCTTACAGGCGGACAGGGGGCAAGCTTTCTTT
CDR3 protein: CASSLQADRGQAFF
V gene: TRBV7-2
clone size: once
J gene: TRBJ1-1
D gene: TRBD1

CDR3 DNA: TGTGCCAGCACCGTGCAGGGGGCGTACGAGCAGTACTTC
CDR3 protein: CASTVQGAYEQYF
V gene: TRBV3-1/TRBV3-2
clone size: NA
J gene: TRBJ2-7
D gene: TRBD1

CDR3 DNA: TGTGCCAGCAGCCAAGTTGGAGGGACTACCAATTCACCCCTCCACTTT
CDR3 protein: CASSQVGGTTNSPLHF
V gene: TRBV4-2
clone size: few
J gene: TRBJ1-6
D gene: NA

CDR3 DNA: TGTGCCAGCACCAAAGGCGGTGACACTGAAGCTTTCTTT
CDR3 protein: CASTKGGDTEAFF
V gene: TRBV28
clone size: NA
J gene: TRBJ1-1
D gene: NA

CDR3 DNA: TGTGCCACCAGCAGAGCGCGGGAGGGGACCACAGATACGCAGTATTTT
CDR3 protein: CATSRAREGTTDTQYF
V gene: TRBV15
clone size: once
J gene: TRBJ2-3
D gene: TRBD2

CDR3 DNA: TGTGCCAGTAGTGTGGGACTAGCGGGTCCCTACGAGCAGTACTTC
CDR3 protein: CASSVGLAGPYEQYF
V gene: TRBV19
clone size: once
J gene: TRBJ2-7
D gene: TRBD2

CDR3 DNA: TGCGCCAGCAGCCCTGGTGGCGGAGTTTCCTACGAGCAGTACTTC
CDR3 protein: CASSPGGGVSYEQYF
V gene: TRBV5-1
clone size: once
J gene: TRBJ2-7
D gene: NA

CDR3 DNA: TGTGCCTGGAGTGTACCCGGGAGTGACAATCAGCCCCAGCATTTT
CDR3 protein: CAWSVPGSDNQPQHF
V gene: TRBV30
clone size: once
J gene: TRBJ1-5
D gene: NA

CDR3 DNA: TGCGCCAGCAGCCCGGAGGGGGGGCTCGCAGACGAGCAGTACTTC
CDR3 protein: CASSPEGGLADEQYF
V gene: TRBV5-1
clone size: NA
J gene: TRBJ2-7
D gene: NA

CDR3 DNA: TGTGCCAGTAGTATCGCAGGGCCCCCGCGCACCGGGGAGCTGTTTTTT
CDR3 protein: CASSIAGPPRTGELFF
V gene: TRBV19
clone size: NA
J gene: TRBJ2-2
D gene: NA

CDR3 DNA: TGCGCCAGCAGCGTGGCCCGGGGCTACGAGCAGTACTTC
CDR3 protein: CASSVARGYEQYF
V gene: TRBV5-1
clone size: NA
J gene: TRBJ2-7
D gene: NA

CDR3 DNA: TGCGCCAGCAGCACGGGACAGGGAGGCCCCTACAATGAGCAGTTCTTC
CDR3 protein: CASSTGQGGPYNEQFF
V gene: TRBV5-1
clone size: NA
J gene: TRBJ2-1
D gene: TRBD1

CDR3 DNA: TGTGCCAGCAGCCTTGAGGGCAGGGGTAGAGAAAAACTGTTTTTT
CDR3 protein: CASSLEGRGREKLFF
V gene: TRBV4-2
clone size: NA
J gene: TRBJ1-4
D gene: NA

CDR3 DNA: TGCGCCAGCAGCCGAGAACGACAGGGGGGTTCCGAGCAGTACTTC
CDR3 protein: CASSRERQGGSEQYF
V gene: TRBV4-1
clone size: NA
J gene: TRBJ2-7
D gene: TRBD1

CDR3 DNA: TGTGCCAGTAGTATAGGTCCAGACAATCAGCCCCAGCATTTT
CDR3 protein: CASSIGPDNQPQHF
V gene: TRBV19
clone size: NA
J gene: TRBJ1-5
D gene: NA

CDR3 DNA: TGTGCCAGCAGGGACAGGGGAAACACTGAAGCTTTCTTT
CDR3 protein: CASRDRGNTEAFF
V gene: TRBV28
clone size: NA
J gene: TRBJ1-1
D gene: TRBD1

CDR3 DNA: TGTGCCACCAGTGCTTCGGACAGGGGGGTTGGTCAGCCCCAGCATTTT
CDR3 protein: CATSASDRGVGQPQHF
V gene: TRBV24-1
clone size: NA
J gene: TRBJ1-5
D gene: TRBD1

CDR3 DNA: TGCAGTGCTAGTTTCCAGTCCACAGATACGCAGTATTTT
CDR3 protein: CSASFQSTDTQYF
V gene: TRBV20-1
clone size: NA
J gene: TRBJ2-3
D gene: NA

CDR3 DNA: TGTGCCAGCAGTTATGACAGCTTGGGAAACACCGGGGAGCTGTTTTTT
CDR3 protein: CASSYDSLGNTGELFF
V gene: TRBV6-6
clone size: NA
J gene: TRBJ2-2
D gene: NA

CDR3 DNA: TGTGCCAGTAGTAGTTGGTCCCGAGGGAGTGGAAACACTGAAGCTTTCTTT
CDR3 protein: CASSSWSRGSGNTEAFF
V gene: TRBV19
clone size: NA
J gene: TRBJ1-1
D gene: NA

CDR3 DNA: TGCAGTGCTAGTCCAGGACAGGGTTATGGCTACACCTTC
CDR3 protein: CSASPGQGYGYTF
V gene: TRBV20-1
clone size: few
J gene: TRBJ1-2
D gene: TRBD1

CDR3 DNA: TGCGCCAGCAGTCAATGGGGGCAGGAAAACTACGAGCAGTACTTC
CDR3 protein: CASSQWGQENYEQYF
V gene: TRBV23-1
clone size: NA
J gene: TRBJ2-7
D gene: NA

CDR3 DNA: TGTGCCTGGAGGGGCCATAGTAATGAAAAACTGTTTTTT
CDR3 protein: CAWRGHSNEKLFF
V gene: TRBV30
clone size: NA
J gene: TRBJ1-4
D gene: NA